The clone carrying this T cell receptor beta chain has a single count. Other DNA sequences in the same sample also yield this CDR3. This sample is part of a study of blood T cell repertoires in COVID-19. Study in general: The United States, Italy and Spain provided the acute and convalescent COVID-19 samples. Sources were T cells, B-cell-depleted T cells, or PBMCs; the material itself was cDNA or gDNA.

Under the authors' procedure: Amplification from reference gene primers served as the basis for estimated nucleated cell counts. This table comes from immunoSEQ multiplex PCR, and its TCRdb copy is limited to in-frame clones, with some not included. V, J and clone size were drawn from that table, and D and trimming were deduced from the DNA. Of about 20,000 clones in the sample, 79% are singletons; the top ten hold 45% to 70%. V was cut by 5 bases and J by 7 bases, with 12 bases left in between. The germline V gene has CDR1 MRHNA and CDR2 SNTAGT. This CDR3 is 13 amino acids long. Sequencing input: peripheral blood. The genes are TRBV6-4 and TRBJ2-1; perhaps TRBD2 as D (5 bases). This receptor was obtained from a man older than 75 with acute or convalescent COVID-19. The CDR3 DNA reads as TGTGCCAGCAGTTCTCAGACGGGAAATGAGCAGTTCTTC. The encoded protein is CASSSQTGNEQFF.